These T cell receptor beta chains were read from a single sample in a study of T cells in Graves' hyperthyroidism and ophthalmopathy. TCRdb used MiXCR to reprocess the multiplex PCR reads, holding one entry per CDR3 protein. In the table there are about 560,000 distinct CDR3 sequences, 15% to 20% of which are singletons. The sample taken for sequencing was blood. The receptors here all came from a woman younger than 35 with Graves' hyperthyroidism. Both conserved end residues are part of each CDR3. Each record gives: CDR3 protein, CDR3 DNA, D gene, CDR3 length, J gene, V gene, clone size. D genes are given only for firm matches. Size tells how often a clone was seen (once, few, many) or the class of an expanded clone, and some rows leave it out.

CASSFSRGSDYGYTF TGCGCCAGCAGCTTCTCCAGGGGTAGCGACTATGGCTACACCTTC - 15 TRBJ1-2 TRBV5-1 many
CASSLGFTDYGYTF TGTGCCAGCAGCTTAGGTTTTACAGACTATGGCTACACCTTC - 14 TRBJ1-2 TRBV7-2 few
CASSSQPYEQYF TGTGCCAGCAGTTCCCAGCCCTACGAGCAGTACTTC - 12 TRBJ2-7 TRBV28 many
CASSLARQGFGPYEQYF TGTGCCAGCAGCTTAGCTCGGCAGGGTTTTGGACCCTACGAGCAGTACTTC - 17 TRBJ2-7 TRBV7-2 many
CASSQDLPGLGVETQYF TGTGCCAGCAGCCAAGACCTTCCGGGACTAGGAGTAGAGACCCAGTACTTC TRBD2 17 TRBJ2-5 TRBV5-4 -
CASRIRLAGGGTGELFF TGTGCCAGCAGGATCCGACTAGCGGGAGGCGGAACCGGGGAGCTGTTTTTT TRBD2 17 TRBJ2-2 TRBV28 many
CSARPSGRGGRWETQYF TGCAGTGCTAGGCCCTCGGGGCGGGGGGGCCGTTGGGAGACCCAGTACTTC TRBD2 17 TRBJ2-5 TRBV20-1 many
CATSGTGTSGRNEQFF TGTGCCACCAGTGGAACCGGGACTAGCGGGAGAAATGAGCAGTTCTTC TRBD2 16 TRBJ2-1 TRBV24-1 many
CATSRGDSKRDTQYF TGTGCCACCAGCAGAGGTGACAGCAAGAGGGATACGCAGTATTTT - 15 TRBJ2-3 TRBV15 -
CASSLGPAGSGANVLTF TGTGCCAGCAGCTTGGGTCCCGCAGGTTCTGGGGCCAACGTCCTGACTTTC - 17 TRBJ2-6 TRBV7-3 few
CSPMAGTEAFF TGCAGCCCTATGGCGGGGACTGAAGCTTTCTTT - 11 TRBJ1-1 TRBV20-1 -
CATITGLKSGYTF TGTGCCACCATAACAGGGTTGAAGAGTGGCTACACCTTC - 13 TRBJ1-2 TRBV12-3/TRBV12-4 many
CSAERGAGLYNEQFF TGCAGCGCAGAACGGGGAGCAGGGCTCTACAATGAGCAGTTCTTC - 15 TRBJ2-1 TRBV29-1 -
CASSGPRRDGYEQYF TGTGCCAGCAGTGGCCCCAGGCGGGACGGCTACGAGCAGTACTTC - 15 TRBJ2-7 TRBV28 many
CSVEPPVVAEAFF TGCAGCGTTGAACCGCCGGTGGTAGCTGAAGCTTTCTTT - 13 TRBJ1-1 TRBV29-1 -
CASSLGGGNYEQYF TGTGCCAGCAGCTTGGGGGGTGGTAACTACGAGCAGTACTTC - 14 TRBJ2-7 TRBV11-2 few
CATSDPDRDEQYF TGTGCCACCAGTGACCCGGACAGGGACGAGCAGTACTTC TRBD1 13 TRBJ2-7 TRBV24-1 many
CASSFSGPSYEQYF TGTGCCAGCAGTTTTTCCGGCCCATCCTACGAGCAGTACTTC - 14 TRBJ2-7 TRBV27 many
CATSDLGLVRMNTEAFF TGTGCCACCAGTGATTTAGGTTTGGTTCGGATGAACACTGAAGCTTTCTTT - 17 TRBJ1-1 TRBV24-1 many
CASSFGVAEETQYF TGTGCCAGCAGCTTCGGGGTAGCGGAAGAGACCCAGTACTTC - 14 TRBJ2-5 TRBV7-2 -
CASSSSTGFYEQYF TGTGCCAGCAGCTCATCGACTGGTTTCTACGAGCAGTACTTC - 14 TRBJ2-7 TRBV7-2 many
CASREAGGQTEAFF TGTGCCAGCAGAGAAGCAGGGGGTCAGACTGAAGCTTTCTTT TRBD1 14 TRBJ1-1 TRBV12-3/TRBV12-4 many